The entry below describes one T cell receptor beta chain. The data were taken from a study of cytomegalovirus exposure and HLA in healthy donors. A multiplex PCR was run with 60 Vbeta primers and 13 Jbeta primers. Clones were read by immunoSEQ multiplex PCR, and TCRdb kept only the in-frame ones, dropping some. The sample comprises about 160,000 clones, 77% of which are singletons, and roughly 2.6% rests with the top ten. CDR3 size: 13 residues. The germline gives CDR1 SGHKS, CDR2 YYEKEE (reference sequence). After removal of 7 bases from V and 4 bases from J, the junction contained 7 bases not matched to a gene.

This chain connects TRBV5-5 to TRBJ2-7; 8 bases are shared with TRBD1. The sequencing input was PBMCs. The source of this sequence is a woman aged 40 to 50 in good health and CMV-seropositive. CDR3 in DNA: TGTGCCAGCGCCACAGGGGGTTTTTACGAGCAGTACTTC. Encoded protein: CASATGGFYEQYF. The entire variable domain, with the rest obtained from reference TRBV5-5 and TRBJ2-7, is as follows: DAGVTQSPTHLIKTRGQQVTLRCSPISGHKSVSWYQQVLGQGPQFIFQYYEKEERGRGNFPDRFSARQFPNYSSELNVNALLLGDSALYLCASATGGFYEQYFGPGTRLTVT.